This T cell receptor (beta chain) was found in a study of blood T cell repertoires in COVID-19. Looking at the study overall: The analysed material was cDNA or gDNA that came from T cells, B-cell-depleted T cells, or PBMCs.

This clone occurred a few times. Two consecutive negative NP/OP PCR tests, clearance, or resolved symptoms defined Cohort 3 recovery. Authors' data handling: Reference gene primer amplification yielded estimated nucleated cell counts. Assay used: immunoSEQ multiplex PCR; TCRdb lists only in-frame clones, some missing. The V and J calls and clone size come from that table; D and trimming were worked out from the DNA. Of a few hundred thousand clones detected, roughly four fifths appear once; the ten largest clones hold approximately 5.4%. With V trimmed by 1 base and J by 5 bases, 3 bases remained unmatched. The CDR3 runs 15 residues. Germline CDR1 MNHEY, CDR2 SVGEGT.

The source is a woman in her forties or fifties who had recovered from COVID-19. Material: PBMCs or T cells enriched from blood (not recorded which). V and J are TRBV6-2 or TRBV6-3 and TRBJ2-5, with 11 positions matching TRBD1. For the CDR3, the DNA is TGTGCCAGCAGTTACTGGACAGGGGGCAGCGAGACCCAGTACTTC. Protein: CASSYWTGGSETQYF.